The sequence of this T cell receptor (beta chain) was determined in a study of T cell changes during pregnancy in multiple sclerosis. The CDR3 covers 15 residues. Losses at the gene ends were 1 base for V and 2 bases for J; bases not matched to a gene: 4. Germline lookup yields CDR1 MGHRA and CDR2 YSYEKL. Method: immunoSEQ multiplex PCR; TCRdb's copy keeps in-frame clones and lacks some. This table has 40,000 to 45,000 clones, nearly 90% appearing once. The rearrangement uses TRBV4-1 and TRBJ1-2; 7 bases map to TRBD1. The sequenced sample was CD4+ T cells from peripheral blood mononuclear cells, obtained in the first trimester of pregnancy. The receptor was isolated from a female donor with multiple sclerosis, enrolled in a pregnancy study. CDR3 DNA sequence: TGCGCCAGCAGCCAAGGAGACAGGGACAACTATGGCTACACCTTC. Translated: CASSQGDRDNYGYTF.